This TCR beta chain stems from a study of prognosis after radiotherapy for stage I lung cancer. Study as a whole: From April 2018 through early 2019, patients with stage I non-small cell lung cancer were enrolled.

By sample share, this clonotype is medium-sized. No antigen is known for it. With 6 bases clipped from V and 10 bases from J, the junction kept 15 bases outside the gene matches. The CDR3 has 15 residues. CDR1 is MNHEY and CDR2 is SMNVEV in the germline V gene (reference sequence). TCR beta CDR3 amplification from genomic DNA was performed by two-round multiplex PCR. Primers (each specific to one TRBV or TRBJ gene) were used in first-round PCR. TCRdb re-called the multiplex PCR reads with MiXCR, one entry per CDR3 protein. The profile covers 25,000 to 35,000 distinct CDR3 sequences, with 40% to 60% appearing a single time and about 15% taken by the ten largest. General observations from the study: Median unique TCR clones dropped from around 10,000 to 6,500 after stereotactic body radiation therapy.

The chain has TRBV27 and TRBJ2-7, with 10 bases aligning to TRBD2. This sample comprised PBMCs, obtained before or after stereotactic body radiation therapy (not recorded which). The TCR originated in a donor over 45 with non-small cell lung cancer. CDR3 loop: CASSPTHRLAGVQYF. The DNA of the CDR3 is TGTGCCAGCAGCCCCACTCACCGCCTAGCGGGAGTCCAGTACTTC.